The clone carrying this T cell receptor (beta chain) has a handful of counts. As yet, its antigen is unknown. These data belong to a study of T cell repertoires in cytomegalovirus infection. Study as a whole: Indicated by public TCR beta signatures were CMV infection and matching HLA type.

TCRdb analysed the reads with MiXCR anew, one entry per CDR3 protein. Altogether 600,000 to 700,000 distinct CDR3 sequences are present, around 31% being singletons, with the ten largest covering around a sixth. Sequenced here: cultured PBMCs, sampled from culture after CMV antigen stimulation. The sequence was collected from a human donor in good health (CMV status not recorded). Some clones in this sample may be carry-over from other donors' samples.

The CDR3 nucleotides read TGTGCCACCAGCAGCCGGGCATACGAAAACATTCAGTACTTC. Translated, it gives CATSSRAYENIQYF. V usage is TRBV15 and J usage is TRBJ2-4; D not certain. Trimming removed 3 bases from V and 5 bases from J, with 11 bases in between. The germline gives CDR1 LNHNV, CDR2 YYDKDF (reference sequence). There are 14 residues in the CDR3.